The TCR beta chain under discussion was sequenced for a study of CD8 T cells in ankylosing spondylitis. General study findings and limits: Typical of ankylosing spondylitis blood, it appeared, was a TCR beta motif of fewer than 10 highly homologous variants. Disease-associated clones were reportedly significantly overrepresented in matched ankylosing spondylitis synovial fluid.

As the method for making TCR beta libraries, quantitative 5'-RACE with molecular barcodes was used. TCRdb itself ran the 5' RACE reads through MiXCR, one entry per CDR3 protein. The sample includes 180,000 or so distinct CDR3 sequences, roughly 10% of them seen just once. V lost 1 base, J lost 1 base, and 3 bases stayed unmatched. Per germline, CDR1 LGHNA and CDR2 YSLEER. The CDR3 is 16 residues long. This clonotype was detected ten times or more. Its antigen is currently unknown. V usage is TRBV4-3 and J usage is TRBJ2-1; 8 positions agree with TRBD2. Material: blood, either unsorted or a sorted T cell fraction (not recorded which). This TCR was sampled from a male donor with ankylosing spondylitis or in good health (not recorded which). The CDR3 DNA reads TGCGCCAGCAGCCAAGCTTCTAGCGGGTCCTACAATGAGCAGTTCTTC. It codes for CASSQASSGSYNEQFF.